This T cell receptor beta chain was recovered during a study of cytomegalovirus exposure and HLA in healthy donors. Both 60 Vbeta primers and 13 Jbeta primers went into the PCR. Method: immunoSEQ multiplex PCR; TCRdb's copy keeps in-frame clones and lacks some. The table records some 87,000 clones, around 77% of them present only once. About this clone: Its target is not known. One junction end does not reproduce the germline sequence, and a read error may be involved.

CDR1 and CDR2 from the germline V gene are MGHDK and SYGVNS. The CDR3 sequence is 14 residues long. Study-level findings and limits: The sole available immune exposure information was CMV serostatus. HLA allele associations emerged for around 15,000 TCR beta sequences in a later analysis, at 0.05 false discovery rate.

The receptor comes from a man between 50 and 59 years old in good health and CMV-seropositive. The material sequenced was PBMCs. The chain combines TRBV25-1 with TRBJ1-6, with 7 nucleotides matching TRBD1. The CDR3 nucleotides are TGTGCCAGCAGTCCAGGGGGTGGCAATTCACCCCTCAACTTT. Translation gives CASSPGGGNSPLNF.